One TCR beta chain is described in this entry. Per germline, CDR1 LGHNA and CDR2 YNFKEQ. V was trimmed by 1 base and J by 4 bases, leaving 17 bases between them. The CDR3 is made up of 16 amino acids. The sample comes from a study of blood T cell repertoires in COVID-19. Across the whole study: Sources were T cells, B-cell-depleted T cells, or PBMCs; the material itself was cDNA or gDNA.

Clones were sequenced by immunoSEQ multiplex PCR, and TCRdb holds only the in-frame ones, with some missing. Of about 340,000 clones listed, about 86% are singletons. Sequenced sample: peripheral blood. The V gene is TRBV4-2, the J gene TRBJ2-7; weak D call: TRBD2 (6 bases). The TCR was taken from a woman aged 60-70 years with COVID-19, enrolled during active disease. CDR3 protein: CASSQGSPVAVYEQYF. CDR3 coding DNA: TGTGCCAGCAGCCAAGGGTCCCCGGTAGCGGTGTACGAGCAGTACTTC.